The clone carrying this T cell receptor beta chain was observed a handful of times. Graves' hyperthyroidism without ophthalmopathy progression within 18 months was termed stable. Uncontrolled infection, other autoimmune disease, pregnancy or lactation excluded patients. Diagnosis rested on symptoms, serum thyroxine and TRAb, thyroid ultrasound, and orbital computed tomography. PBMCs were sourced from around 10 ml fresh peripheral blood. This CDR3 comprises 13 residues. Germline values: CDR1 DFQATT, CDR2 SNEGSKA (reference sequence). With V trimmed by 7 bases and J by 7 bases, 6 bases remained unmatched. These data come from a study of T cells in Graves' hyperthyroidism and ophthalmopathy. Amplification yielded TCR beta CDR3 regions, with RNA transcripts as the source. During a first-round RT-PCR of the TCR CDR3, the HTBI primer set was used. From the multiplex PCR reads, TCRdb called clonotypes with MiXCR, one entry per CDR3 protein. This sample has under 350,000 distinct CDR3 sequences; roughly 21% occur once, and the top ten carry less than 65%.

The V gene is TRBV20-1, the J gene TRBJ2-1, with 11 bases fitting TRBD2. This clonotype was sampled from a woman in her 50s with Graves' hyperthyroidism. The sequencing sample was made of blood. The CDR3 protein is CSGTSGSWNEQFF. CDR3 DNA: TGCAGTGGAACTAGCGGGAGCTGGAATGAGCAGTTCTTC.